The text below deals with one T cell receptor beta chain. Its matching antigen is unknown. This record belongs to a study of somatic mutations in cytotoxic T cells in rheumatoid arthritis. The CDR3 is made up of 15 amino acids. V shed 1 base and J shed 3 bases, with 10 bases lying between them. Looked up from germline, CDR1 is SGHVS and CDR2 is FNYEAQ. Assay used: immunoSEQ multiplex PCR; TCRdb lists only in-frame clones, some missing. The sample has 8,500 to 13,000 clones, over 65% seen once. Study findings and constraints: CD8+ clonality increased with age in rheumatoid arthritis patients but not in healthy controls. The study found that the largest CD8+ clone exceeded 20% of CD8+ cells in about an eighth of the 65 patients.

The source material was CD8+ T cells sorted from blood. This TCR derives from an adult with rheumatoid arthritis. The chain couples TRBV7-6 to TRBJ1-5, with no clear D. The CDR3 DNA follows: TGTGCCAGCAGCTTAGGGGTCGAATACAATCAGCCCCAGCATTTT. It codes for CASSLGVEYNQPQHF.